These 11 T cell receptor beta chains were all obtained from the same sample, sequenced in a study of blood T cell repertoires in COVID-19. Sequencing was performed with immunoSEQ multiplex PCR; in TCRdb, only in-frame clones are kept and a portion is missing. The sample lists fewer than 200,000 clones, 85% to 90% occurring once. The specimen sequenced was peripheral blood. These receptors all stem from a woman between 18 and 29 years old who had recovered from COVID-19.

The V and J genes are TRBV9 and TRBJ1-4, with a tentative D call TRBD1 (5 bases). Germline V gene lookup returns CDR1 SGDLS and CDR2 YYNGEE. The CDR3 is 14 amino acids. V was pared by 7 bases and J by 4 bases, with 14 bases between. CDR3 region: CASAKKGNNEKLFF. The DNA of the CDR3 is TGTGCCAGCGCCAAAAAGGGGAATAATGAAAAACTGTTTTTT.

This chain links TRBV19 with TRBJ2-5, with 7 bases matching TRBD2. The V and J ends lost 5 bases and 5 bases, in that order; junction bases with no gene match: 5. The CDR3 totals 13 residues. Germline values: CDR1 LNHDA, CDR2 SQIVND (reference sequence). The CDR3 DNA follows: TGTGCCAGTAGTGGCGGGAGATTGGAGACCCAGTACTTC. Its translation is CASSGGRLETQYF.

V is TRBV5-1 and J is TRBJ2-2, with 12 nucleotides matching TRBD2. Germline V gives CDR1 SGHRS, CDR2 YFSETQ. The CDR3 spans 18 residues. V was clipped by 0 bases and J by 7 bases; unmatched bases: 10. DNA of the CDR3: TGCGCCAGCAGCTTGGAAGCTAGCGGGAGGGCCGGTGACGGGGAGCTGTTTTTT. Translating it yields CASSLEASGRAGDGELFF.

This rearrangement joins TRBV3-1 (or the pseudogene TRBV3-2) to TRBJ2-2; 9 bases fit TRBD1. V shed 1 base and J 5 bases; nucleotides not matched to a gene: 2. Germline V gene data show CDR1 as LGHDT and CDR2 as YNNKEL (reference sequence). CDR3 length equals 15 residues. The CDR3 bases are TGTGCCAGCAGCCAAGGGACAGGGGAAACCGGGGAGCTGTTTTTT. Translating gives CASSQGTGETGELFF.

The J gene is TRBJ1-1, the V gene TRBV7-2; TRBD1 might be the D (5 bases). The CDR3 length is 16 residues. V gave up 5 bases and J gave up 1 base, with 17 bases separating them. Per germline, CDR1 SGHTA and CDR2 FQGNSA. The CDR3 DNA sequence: TGTGCCAGCAGCCTAGTTTTCGGGAGGGGGAACACTGAAGCTTTCTTT. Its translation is CASSLVFGRGNTEAFF.

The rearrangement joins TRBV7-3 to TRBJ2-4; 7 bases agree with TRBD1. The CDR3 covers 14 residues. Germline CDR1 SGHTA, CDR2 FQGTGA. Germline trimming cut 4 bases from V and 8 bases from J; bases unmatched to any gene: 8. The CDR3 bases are TGTGCCAGCAGCTCAGAGGGGGCAGGGGACATTCAGTACTTC. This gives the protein CASSSEGAGDIQYF.

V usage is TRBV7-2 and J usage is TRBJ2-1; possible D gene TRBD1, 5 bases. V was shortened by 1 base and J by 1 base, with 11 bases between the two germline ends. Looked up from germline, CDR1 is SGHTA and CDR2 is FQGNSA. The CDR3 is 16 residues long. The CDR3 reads CASSLVRTHSYNEQFF. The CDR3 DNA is TGTGCCAGCAGCTTAGTACGGACACATTCCTACAATGAGCAGTTCTTC.

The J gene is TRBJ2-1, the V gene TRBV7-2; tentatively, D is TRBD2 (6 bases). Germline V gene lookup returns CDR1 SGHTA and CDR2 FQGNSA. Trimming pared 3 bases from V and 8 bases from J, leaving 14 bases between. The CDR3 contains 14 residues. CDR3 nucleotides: TGTGCCAGCAGCTTCTACGGGAGTAGCGATGAGCAGTTCTTC. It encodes CASSFYGSSDEQFF. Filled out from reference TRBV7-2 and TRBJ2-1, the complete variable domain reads GAGVSQSPSNKVTEKGKDVELRCDPISGHTALYWYRQSLGQGLEFLIYFQGNSAPDKSGLPSDRFSAERTGGSVSTLTIQRTQQEDSAVYLCASSFYGSSDEQFFGPGTRLTVL.

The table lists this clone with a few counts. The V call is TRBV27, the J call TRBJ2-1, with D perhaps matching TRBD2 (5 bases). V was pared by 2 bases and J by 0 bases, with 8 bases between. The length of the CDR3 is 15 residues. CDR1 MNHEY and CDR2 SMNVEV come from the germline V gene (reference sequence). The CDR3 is CASSLRGTSYNEQFF. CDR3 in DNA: TGTGCCAGCAGTTTACGGGGTACCTCCTACAATGAGCAGTTCTTC.

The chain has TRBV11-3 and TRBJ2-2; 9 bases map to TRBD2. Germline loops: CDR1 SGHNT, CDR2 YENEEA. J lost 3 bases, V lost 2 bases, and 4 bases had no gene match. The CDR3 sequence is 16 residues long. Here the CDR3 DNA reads TGTGCCAGCAGCTTAAGGCTAGCGGGACACACCGGGGAGCTGTTTTTT. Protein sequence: CASSLRLAGHTGELFF.

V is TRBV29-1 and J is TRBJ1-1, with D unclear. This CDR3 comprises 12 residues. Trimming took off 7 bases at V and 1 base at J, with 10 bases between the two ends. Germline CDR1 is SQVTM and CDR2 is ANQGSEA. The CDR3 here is CSGWRENTEAFF. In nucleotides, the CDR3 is TGCAGCGGTTGGAGGGAGAACACTGAAGCTTTCTTT.